A single sample is the source of the 24 T cell receptor beta chains below, sequenced in a study of blood T cell repertoires in COVID-19. TCRdb's copy holds only in-frame clones and misses some; the assay was immunoSEQ multiplex PCR. The sample shows just over 80,000 clones, around 80% of them seen only once. The sample was peripheral blood. These receptors were collected from a woman older than 75 with active or convalescent COVID-19.

This chain joins TRBV19 and TRBJ1-6, with D possibly being TRBD1 (6 bases). The CDR3 length is 19 residues. The V end lost 5 bases, the J end lost 0 bases, and 20 bases lay between the germline ends. The germline gives CDR1 LNHDA, CDR2 SQIVND (reference sequence). This chain's CDR3 is CASSGGLALLSSYNSPLHF. As DNA, the CDR3 is TGTGCCAGTAGTGGGGGCCTGGCCCTCCTTAGCTCCTATAATTCACCCCTCCACTTT.

The chain employs TRBV19 and TRBJ1-2, with D perhaps TRBD1 (5 bases). V gave up 3 bases and J gave up 4 bases, with 9 bases separating them. The CDR3 consists of 13 residues. The germline gives CDR1 LNHDA, CDR2 SQIVND (reference sequence). The CDR3 loop reads CASSIGQAYGYTF. In DNA, the CDR3 is TGTGCCAGTAGTATTGGACAAGCCTATGGCTACACCTTC. Using reference TRBV19 and TRBJ1-2 for the parts outside the CDR3, the full variable domain is DGGITQSPKYLFRKEGQNVTLSCEQNLNHDAMYWYRQDPGQGLRLIYYSQIVNDFQKGDIAEGYSVSREKKESFPLTVTSAQKNPTAFYLCASSIGQAYGYTFGSGTRLTVV.

The chain employs TRBV10-3 and TRBJ2-1, with 10 bases that match TRBD1. CDR3 length: 15 amino acids. Germline loops: CDR1 ENHRY, CDR2 SYGVKD. J gave up 4 bases and V 5 bases, and 5 bases lay outside the gene matches. CDR3 loop: CAISPGQGNYNEQFF. DNA of the CDR3: TGTGCCATCAGTCCGGGACAGGGGAATTACAATGAGCAGTTCTTC.

This sequence joins TRBV21-1 and TRBJ2-7; the D call of TRBD1 is as the table states it, not checked on the DNA. TRBV21-1 represents a pseudogene. CDR3 length equals 17 residues. This CDR3 reads CASSKVIGQGTPYEQYF. CDR3 sequence (DNA): TGTGCCAGCAGCAAAGTAATCGGACAGGGGACTCCATACGAGCAGTACTTC.

V is TRBV28 and J is TRBJ1-1, with D possibly TRBD1 on 5 matching bases. The length of the CDR3 is 13 residues. With 6 bases removed from V and 4 bases from J, the gap between germline ends came to 12 bases. Germline V lookup: CDR1 MDHEN, CDR2 SYDVKM. Here the CDR3 reads CASRPPGITEAFF. The CDR3 DNA sequence: TGTGCCAGCAGACCCCCAGGGATCACTGAAGCTTTCTTT.

This chain joins TRBV29-1 and TRBJ2-1, with a possible D match to TRBD2 (7 bases). CDR1 SQVTM and CDR2 ANQGSEA come from the germline V gene. V lost 5 bases to trimming and J lost 0 bases, with 14 bases between them. The CDR3 is 15 residues long. CDR3 coding DNA: TGCAGCGTTTCGGGGGGCCTAAGCTCCTACAATGAGCAGTTCTTC. Amino acids: CSVSGGLSSYNEQFF.

The table lists this clone with a few counts. This chain uses TRBV4-3 with TRBJ2-5, with 11 positions matching TRBD2. The CDR3 totals 17 residues. V lost 1 base and J lost 5; bases outside the gene matches: 9. CDR1 and CDR2 (germline): LGHNA, YSLEER. CDR3 loop: CASSQGRLAGQGETQYF. The CDR3 nucleotides are TGCGCCAGCAGCCAAGGACGACTAGCGGGACAGGGTGAGACCCAGTACTTC.

The sample holds many counts of this clone. The same CDR3 also results from other DNA sequences found in this sample. The rearrangement uses TRBV19 and TRBJ2-5, with 10 bases identical to TRBD2. Germline CDR1 LNHDA, CDR2 SQIVND (reference sequence). V was clipped by 6 bases and J by 2 bases; unmatched bases: 6. The CDR3 has 15 amino acids. The CDR3 spells CASRGGTSAQETQYF. CDR3 in DNA: TGTGCCAGTAGGGGAGGGACTAGCGCGCAAGAGACCCAGTACTTC.

This chain joins TRBV5-1 and TRBJ2-1; TRBD2 aligns across 9 bases. V was pared by 0 bases and J by 7 bases, with 5 bases of the junction left unmatched. Germline V gene data show CDR1 as SGHRS and CDR2 as YFSETQ. The CDR3 has 15 residues. The CDR3 protein is CASSLGSSGGNEQFF. The CDR3 DNA is TGCGCCAGCAGCTTGGGGAGTAGCGGGGGAAATGAGCAGTTCTTC.

This rearrangement joins TRBV7-9 to TRBJ2-1, with 11 positions matching TRBD2. The CDR3 extends over 15 amino acids. The trim removed 1 base at V and 7 bases at J, leaving 3 bases unmatched. Per the germline V gene, CDR1 is SEHNR and CDR2 is FQNEAQ (reference sequence). Here the CDR3 reads CASSLELAGVNEQFF. The CDR3 coding sequence is TGTGCCAGCAGCTTAGAACTAGCGGGGGTTAATGAGCAGTTCTTC.

This chain links TRBV6-6 with TRBJ1-5, with 7 bases identical to TRBD1. CDR1 is MNHNY and CDR2 is SVGAGI in the germline V gene (reference sequence). The CDR3 consists of 14 residues. J lost 4 bases, V lost 5 bases, and 5 bases had no gene match. CDR3 loop: CASSPGGVNQPQHF. The CDR3 nucleotides read TGTGCCAGCAGTCCAGGGGGAGTGAATCAGCCCCAGCATTTT.

The rearrangement joins TRBV7-2 to TRBJ2-7; 7 nucleotides line up with TRBD2. With V trimmed by 5 bases and J by 0 bases, 7 bases remained unmatched. CDR3 length: 15 amino acids. Germline CDR1 SGHTA, CDR2 FQGNSA. The CDR3 nucleotides are TGTGCCAGCAGCCCTGAGCGGGGCAGCTCCTACGAGCAGTACTTC. Its protein is CASSPERGSSYEQYF.

The chain uses TRBV11-3 and TRBJ2-1; D is unresolved. The CDR3 consists of 12 residues. The germline V gene encodes CDR1 SGHNT and CDR2 YENEEA. Deletions cut 4 bases from V and 4 bases from J, with 5 bases between. Here the CDR3 DNA reads TGTGCCAGCAGCTCCGGGTACAATGAGCAGTTCTTC. Protein: CASSSGYNEQFF.

The chain has TRBV29-1 and TRBJ1-2; D remains ambiguous. The CDR3 totals 11 residues. Germline lookup yields CDR1 SQVTM and CDR2 ANQGSEA. The ends were cut back, 3 bases at V and 6 bases at J, with 8 bases in the middle. The CDR3 reads CSVESGDGYTF. DNA for the CDR3: TGCAGCGTTGAGTCCGGGGATGGCTACACCTTC.

The chain couples TRBV2 to TRBJ1-3, with D unclear. The CDR3 runs to 15 residues. V dropped 3 bases and J dropped 4 bases, with 13 bases sitting between them. Germline assignment: CDR1 SNHLY and CDR2 FYNNEI. CDR3 nucleotides: TGTGCCAGCAGTGACAGAGCTAGAACCGGAAACACCATATATTTT. Translated, it gives CASSDRARTGNTIYF.

This clone was counted once. The V call is TRBV12-3 or TRBV12-4, the J call TRBJ1-1; D unresolved. Trimming left V 6 bases short and J 10 bases short, with 15 bases between. CDR3 size: 12 residues. In DNA form, the CDR3 reads TGTGCCAGCAGCCCTCGCGGGATTGCAGCTTTCTTT. Translating it yields CASSPRGIAAFF.

The chain recombines TRBV20-1 with TRBJ2-1, with D uncertain. The CDR3 extends over 11 amino acids. Trimming shortened V by 5 bases and J by 6 bases, and 8 bases separated the two germline ends. Per germline, CDR1 DFQATT and CDR2 SNEGSKA (reference sequence). This chain's CDR3 is CSAHSGNEQFF. CDR3 nucleotide sequence: TGCAGTGCTCATAGTGGCAATGAGCAGTTCTTC.

The chain employs TRBV12-3 or TRBV12-4 and TRBJ2-5; TRBD2 matches at 7 bases. Trimming removed 3 bases from V and 5 bases from J; junction bases left unmatched: 3. The CDR3 length is 13 residues. The CDR3 region is CASSFNSGETQYF. The CDR3 DNA reads as TGTGCCAGCAGTTTCAATAGCGGGGAGACCCAGTACTTC.

The J gene is TRBJ1-1, the V gene TRBV19; possibly TRBD1 for D (6 bases). Trimming stripped 6 bases from V and 1 base from J, with 12 bases between. The CDR3 covers 14 residues. Looked up from germline, CDR1 is LNHDA and CDR2 is SQIVND (reference sequence). The CDR3 region is CASSATGTNTEAFF. The CDR3 DNA reads as TGTGCCAGTAGCGCAACAGGGACGAACACTGAAGCTTTCTTT.

This clone was observed a few times. The rearrangement links TRBV11-3 to TRBJ1-2; D is unclear. The CDR3 spans 12 residues. V was trimmed by 5 bases and J by 3 bases, leaving 7 bases between them. CDR1 SGHNT and CDR2 YENEEA come from the germline V gene. The CDR3, as DNA: TGTGCCAGCAGCAAGGGAGACTATGGCTACACCTTC. This translates into CASSKGDYGYTF.

V usage is TRBV29-1 and J usage is TRBJ2-1; 12 positions agree with TRBD2. Germline CDR1 SQVTM, CDR2 ANQGSEA. V was clipped by 2 bases and J by 5 bases; unmatched bases: 7. The CDR3 covers 16 residues. The CDR3 bases are TGCAGCGTTGAAAGTCCTAGCGGGGGGGAGAACAATGAGCAGTTCTTC. It encodes CSVESPSGGENNEQFF.

This chain joins TRBV6-5 and TRBJ1-4, with TRBD1 identical over 8 bases. This CDR3 region has 15 residues. J gave up 8 bases and V 6 bases, and 11 bases lay outside the gene matches. Germline-derived CDR1 and CDR2 are MNHEY and SVGAGI. CDR3 region: CASSLQQGVREKLFF. CDR3 nucleotide sequence: TGTGCCAGCAGCCTTCAACAGGGGGTGAGGGAAAAACTGTTTTTT.

The gene calls are TRBV6-6 and TRBJ1-1, with TRBD1 matching 8 bases. Trimming removed 5 bases from V and 5 bases from J; junction bases left unmatched: 10. CDR1 and CDR2 from the germline V gene are MNHNY and SVGAGI (reference sequence). The CDR3 spans 15 residues. The CDR3 region is CASSPMDRVPTEAFF. CDR3 in DNA: TGTGCCAGCAGTCCTATGGACAGGGTCCCGACTGAAGCTTTCTTT.

The V call is TRBV19, the J call TRBJ1-4; 9 bases line up with TRBD1. The V gene's germline CDR1 is LNHDA and CDR2 SQIVND (reference sequence). This CDR3 is 16 amino acids long. Unmatched junction bases numbered 4, after V lost 3 bases and J lost 2 bases. The CDR3, as DNA: TGTGCCAGTAGTATTGGACAGGGGCTTACTAATGAAAAACTGTTTTTT. Translated, it gives CASSIGQGLTNEKLFF.